The 8 T cell receptor beta chains below were found in one sample sequenced in a study of Ad26.COV2.S vaccination and SARS-CoV-2 variants. The data were produced by immunoSEQ multiplex PCR, yet TCRdb's version contains in-frame clones alone and is incomplete. The sample holds hundreds of thousands of clones, around 86% seen once. This sample's treatment: 15 to 20 received Ad26.COV2.S at low or high dose, single or two shots; roughly five received placebo; per-sample allocation not given. Sample collection was performed on day 63 after the first vaccine or placebo injection. Sequencing used peripheral blood, obtained in a trial of Ad26.COV2.S vaccine versus placebo. These receptors all stem from a person between 18 and 65 years old who received the Ad26.COV2.S COVID-19 vaccine or a placebo.

V is TRBV11-2 and J is TRBJ1-2, with D unresolved. The ends were cut back, 2 bases at V and 0 bases at J, with 4 bases in the middle. Germline assignment: CDR1 SGHAT and CDR2 FQNNGV. The CDR3 contains 13 residues. The CDR3 DNA reads as TGTGCCAGCAGCTTATACTCTAACTATGGCTACACCTTC. This encodes CASSLYSNYGYTF.

The chain's CDR3 is CASSLAEGWLNEQFF. The CDR3 DNA reads TGTGCCAGCAGCTTAGCGGAGGGGTGGTTAAATGAGCAGTTCTTC. The rearrangement uses TRBV11-2 and TRBJ2-1, with D possibly TRBD2 on 6 matching bases. The CDR3 contains 15 residues. V lost 1 base and J lost 7, with 14 bases in between. Germline CDR1 and CDR2: SGHAT and FQNNGV.

This clone came up once. CDR3: CASSQVYPSGDTDTQYF. The DNA of the CDR3 is TGTGCCAGCAGCCAAGTTTACCCTAGCGGGGACACAGATACGCAGTATTTT. This sequence joins TRBV4-2 and TRBJ2-3; TRBD2 matches at 9 bases. Per the germline V gene, CDR1 is LGHNA and CDR2 is YNFKEQ. With V trimmed by 1 base and J by 2 bases, 7 bases remained unmatched. The CDR3 consists of 17 residues.

The rearrangement uses TRBV7-9 and TRBJ1-2; 8 bases are shared with TRBD1. CDR3 length: 15 amino acids. The V and J ends lost 4 bases and 1 base, in that order; junction bases with no gene match: 5. Germline-derived CDR1 and CDR2 are SEHNR and FQNEAQ (reference sequence). This CDR3 reads CASSSDREYNYGYTF. Here the CDR3 DNA reads TGTGCCAGCAGCTCGGACAGGGAGTATAACTATGGCTACACCTTC.

This chain uses TRBV11-2 with TRBJ2-2; 7 nucleotides align to TRBD1. Germline assignment: CDR1 SGHAT and CDR2 FQNNGV. This CDR3 contains 16 residues. With 5 bases clipped from V and 6 bases from J, the junction kept 12 bases outside the gene matches. The CDR3 protein is CASSPLRTGRPGELFF. The CDR3 DNA reads TGTGCCAGCAGCCCGCTGAGGACAGGCCGACCCGGGGAGCTGTTTTTT.

The chain links TRBV7-8 to TRBJ1-5; TRBD1 aligns across 8 bases. The germline V gene has CDR1 SGHVS and CDR2 FQNEAQ. V lost 4 bases, J lost 6 bases, and 8 bases stayed unmatched. CDR3 length: 15 amino acids. The CDR3 is CASSSSRGHSQPQHF. CDR3 DNA sequence: TGTGCCAGCAGCTCCTCCAGGGGGCATAGTCAGCCCCAGCATTTT.

This clone was detected a few times. The CDR3 coding sequence is TGTGCCACGGGGGGCACTGAAGCTTTCTTT. Translating it yields CATGGTEAFF. The chain carries TRBV5-4 and TRBJ1-1; D is perhaps TRBD1 (5 bases). V gave up 9 bases and J gave up 4 bases, with 7 bases separating them. Germline values: CDR1 SGHNT, CDR2 YYREEE (reference sequence). This CDR3 region has 10 residues.

This clone turned up a few times. The rearrangement links TRBV15 to TRBJ1-5; 8 positions agree with TRBD1. The CDR3 extends over 16 amino acids. The V gene end was trimmed by 1 base and the J gene end by 3 bases; junction bases not matched to a gene: 5. From germline, CDR1 is LNHNV and CDR2 YYDKDF (reference sequence). CDR3: CATSRGPDRANQPQHF. Here the CDR3 DNA reads TGTGCCACCAGCAGAGGACCGGACAGGGCCAATCAGCCCCAGCATTTT.